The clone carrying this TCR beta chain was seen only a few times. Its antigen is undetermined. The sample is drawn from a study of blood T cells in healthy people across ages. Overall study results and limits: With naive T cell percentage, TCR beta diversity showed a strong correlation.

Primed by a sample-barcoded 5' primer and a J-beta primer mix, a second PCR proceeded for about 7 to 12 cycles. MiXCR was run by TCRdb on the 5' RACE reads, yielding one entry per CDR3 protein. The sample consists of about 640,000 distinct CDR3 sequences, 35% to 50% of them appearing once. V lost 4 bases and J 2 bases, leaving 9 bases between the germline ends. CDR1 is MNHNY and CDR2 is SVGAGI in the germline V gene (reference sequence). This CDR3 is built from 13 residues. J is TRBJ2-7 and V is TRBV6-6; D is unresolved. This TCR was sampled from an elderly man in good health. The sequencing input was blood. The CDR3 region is CASSFSDTYEQYF. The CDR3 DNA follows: TGTGCCAGCAGTTTTTCAGATACCTACGAGCAGTACTTC.